This T cell receptor (beta chain) was sequenced for a study of T cell responses to AZD1222 COVID-19 vaccine. Overall study: Pooled samples include second doses given at about 4 or 12 weeks. Study-level points and caveats: Compared with day 0, the breadth and depth of the Spike-specific TCR repertoire rose significantly after two doses of AZD1222.

V was clipped by 4 bases and J by 8 bases, with 8 bases between them. Germline V gives CDR1 SGHTA, CDR2 FQGNSA. This CDR3 has 11 amino acids. Sequencing was performed with immunoSEQ multiplex PCR; in TCRdb, only in-frame clones are kept and a portion is missing. The sample consists of roughly 150,000 clones, roughly 88% of them appearing once. Notes on this clone: Its antigen is as yet unknown.

The sample was peripheral blood, taken on day 0 of AZD1222 vaccination. The clonotype originates from an adult in good health. The V call is TRBV7-2, the J call TRBJ1-2; no clear D gene. The CDR3 DNA reads as TGTGCCAGCAGCTATATGGGGGGCTACACCTTC. Its protein is CASSYMGGYTF.